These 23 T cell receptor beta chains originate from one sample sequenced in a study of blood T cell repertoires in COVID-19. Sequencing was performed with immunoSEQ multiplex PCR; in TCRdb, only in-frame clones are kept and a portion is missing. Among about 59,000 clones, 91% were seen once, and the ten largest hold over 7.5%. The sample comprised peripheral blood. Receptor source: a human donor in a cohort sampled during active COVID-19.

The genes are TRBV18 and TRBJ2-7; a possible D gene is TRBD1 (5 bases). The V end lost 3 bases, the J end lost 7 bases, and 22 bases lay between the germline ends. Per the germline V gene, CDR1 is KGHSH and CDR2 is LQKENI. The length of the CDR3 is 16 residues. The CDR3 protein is CASSPRSQGNLGEQYF. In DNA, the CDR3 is TGTGCCAGCTCACCTCGGAGTCAGGGCAATTTGGGAGAGCAGTACTTC.

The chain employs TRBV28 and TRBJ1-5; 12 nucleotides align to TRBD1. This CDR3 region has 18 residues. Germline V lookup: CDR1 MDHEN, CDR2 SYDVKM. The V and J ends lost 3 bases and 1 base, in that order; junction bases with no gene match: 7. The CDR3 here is CASSFLGQGARSNQPQHF. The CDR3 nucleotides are TGTGCCAGCAGTTTTCTGGGACAGGGGGCGAGGAGCAATCAGCCCCAGCATTTT.

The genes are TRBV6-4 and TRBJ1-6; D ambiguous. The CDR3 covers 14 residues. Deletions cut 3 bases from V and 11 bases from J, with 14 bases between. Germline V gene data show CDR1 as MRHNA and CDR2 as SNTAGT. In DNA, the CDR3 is TGTGCCAGCAGTGAAGGGATGTCGGGGACACCCCTCCACTTT. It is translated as CASSEGMSGTPLHF.

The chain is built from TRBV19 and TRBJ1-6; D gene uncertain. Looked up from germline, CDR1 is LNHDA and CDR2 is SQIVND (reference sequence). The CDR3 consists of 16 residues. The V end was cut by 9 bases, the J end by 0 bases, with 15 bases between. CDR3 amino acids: CASQPPGSSYNSPLHF. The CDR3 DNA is TGTGCCAGCCAACCCCCGGGAAGCTCCTATAATTCACCCCTCCACTTT.

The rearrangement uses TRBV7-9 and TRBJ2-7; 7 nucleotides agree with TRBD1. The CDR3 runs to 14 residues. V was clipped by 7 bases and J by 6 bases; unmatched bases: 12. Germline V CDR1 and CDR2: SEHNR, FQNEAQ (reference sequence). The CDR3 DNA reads TGTGCCAGCAACCGGCTGACAGGGTCGGGCGAGCAGTACTTC. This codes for CASNRLTGSGEQYF. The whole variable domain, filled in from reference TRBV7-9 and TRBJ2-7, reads DTGVSQNPRHKITKRGQNVTFRCDPISEHNRLYWYRQTLGQGPEFLTYFQNEAQLEKSRLLSDRFSAERPKGSFSTLEIQRTEQGDSAMYLCASNRLTGSGEQYFGPGTRLTVT.

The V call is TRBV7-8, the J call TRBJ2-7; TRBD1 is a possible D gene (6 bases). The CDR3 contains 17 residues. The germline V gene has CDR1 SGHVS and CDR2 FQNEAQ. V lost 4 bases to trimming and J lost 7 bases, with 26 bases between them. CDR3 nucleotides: TGTGCCAGCAGCTCTCGAGAAGGGACAAGCCATTCTCGGGAGCAGTACTTC. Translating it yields CASSSREGTSHSREQYF.

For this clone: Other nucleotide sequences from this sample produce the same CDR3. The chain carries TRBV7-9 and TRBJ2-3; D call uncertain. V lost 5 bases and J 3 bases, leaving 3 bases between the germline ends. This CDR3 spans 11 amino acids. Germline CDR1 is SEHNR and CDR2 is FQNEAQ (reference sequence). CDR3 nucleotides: TGTGCCAGCAGCCTAACAGATACGCAGTATTTT. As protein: CASSLTDTQYF. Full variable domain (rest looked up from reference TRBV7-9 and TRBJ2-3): DTGVSQNPRHKITKRGQNVTFRCDPISEHNRLYWYRQTLGQGPEFLTYFQNEAQLEKSRLLSDRFSAERPKGSFSTLEIQRTEQGDSAMYLCASSLTDTQYFGPGTRLTVL.

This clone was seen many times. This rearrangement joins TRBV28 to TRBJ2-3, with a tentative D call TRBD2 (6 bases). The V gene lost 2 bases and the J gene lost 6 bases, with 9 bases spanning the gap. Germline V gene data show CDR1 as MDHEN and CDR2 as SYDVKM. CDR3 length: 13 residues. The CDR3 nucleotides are TGTGCCAGCAGTTTACTGAGCGGGGATACGCAGTATTTT. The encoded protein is CASSLLSGDTQYF.

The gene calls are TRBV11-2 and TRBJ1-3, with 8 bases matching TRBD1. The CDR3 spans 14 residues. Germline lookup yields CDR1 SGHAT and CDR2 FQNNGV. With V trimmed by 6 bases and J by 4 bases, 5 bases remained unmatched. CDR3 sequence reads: CASSLDRAGNTIYF. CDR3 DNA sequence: TGTGCCAGCAGTTTGGACAGGGCCGGAAACACCATATATTTT. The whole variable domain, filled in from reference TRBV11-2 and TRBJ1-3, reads EAGVAQSPRYKIIEKRQSVAFWCNPISGHATLYWYQQILGQGPKLLIQFQNNGVVDDSQLPKDRFSAERLKGVDSTLKIQPAKLEDSAVYLCASSLDRAGNTIYFGEGSWLTVV.

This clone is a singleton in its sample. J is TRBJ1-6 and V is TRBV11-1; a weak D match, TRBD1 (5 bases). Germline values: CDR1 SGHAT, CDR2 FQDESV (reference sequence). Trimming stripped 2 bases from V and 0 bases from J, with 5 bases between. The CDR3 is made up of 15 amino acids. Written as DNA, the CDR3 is TGTGCCAGCAGCTTACAGGGCTCCTATAATTCACCCCTCCACTTT. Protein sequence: CASSLQGSYNSPLHF.

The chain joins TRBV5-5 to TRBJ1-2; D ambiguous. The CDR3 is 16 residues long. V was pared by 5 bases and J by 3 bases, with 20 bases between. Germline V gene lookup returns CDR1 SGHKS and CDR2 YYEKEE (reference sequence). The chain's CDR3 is CASSRGPPRGDYGYTF. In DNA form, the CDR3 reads TGTGCCAGCAGTCGAGGGCCGCCCCGAGGTGACTATGGCTACACCTTC. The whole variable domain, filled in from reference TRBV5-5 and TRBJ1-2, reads DAGVTQSPTHLIKTRGQQVTLRCSPISGHKSVSWYQQVLGQGPQFIFQYYEKEERGRGNFPDRFSARQFPNYSSELNVNALLLGDSALYLCASSRGPPRGDYGYTFGSGTRLTVV.

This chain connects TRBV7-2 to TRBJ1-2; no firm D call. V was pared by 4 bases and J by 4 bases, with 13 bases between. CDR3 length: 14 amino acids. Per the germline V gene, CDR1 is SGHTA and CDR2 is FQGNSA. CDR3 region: CASSSYDNLYGYTF. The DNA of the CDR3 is TGTGCCAGCAGCTCTTATGACAACCTCTATGGCTACACCTTC.

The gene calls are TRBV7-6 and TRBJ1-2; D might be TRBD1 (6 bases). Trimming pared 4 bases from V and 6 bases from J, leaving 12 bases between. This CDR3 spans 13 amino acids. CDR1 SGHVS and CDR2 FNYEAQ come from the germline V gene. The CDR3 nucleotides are TGTGCCAGCAGCTCGACAGACAGGAATGGCTACACCTTC. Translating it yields CASSSTDRNGYTF.

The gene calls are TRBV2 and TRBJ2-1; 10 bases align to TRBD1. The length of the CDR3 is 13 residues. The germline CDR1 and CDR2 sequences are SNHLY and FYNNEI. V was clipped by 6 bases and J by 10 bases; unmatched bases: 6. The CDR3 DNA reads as TGTGCCAGCAGGAGACAGGGGGCAGGGGAGCAGTTCTTC. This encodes CASRRQGAGEQFF.

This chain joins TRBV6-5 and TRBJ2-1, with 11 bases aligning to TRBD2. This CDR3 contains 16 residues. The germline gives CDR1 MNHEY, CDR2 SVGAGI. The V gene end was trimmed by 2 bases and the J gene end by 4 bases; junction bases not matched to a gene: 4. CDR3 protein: CASSYPGTSGYNEQFF. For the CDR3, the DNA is TGTGCCAGCAGTTACCCCGGGACTAGCGGTTACAATGAGCAGTTCTTC.

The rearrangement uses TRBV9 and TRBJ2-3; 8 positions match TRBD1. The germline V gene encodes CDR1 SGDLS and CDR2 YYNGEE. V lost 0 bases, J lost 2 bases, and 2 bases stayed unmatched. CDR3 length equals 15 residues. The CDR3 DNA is TGTGCCAGCAGCGTAGCAGGGGGCCCCACAGATACGCAGTATTTT. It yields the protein CASSVAGGPTDTQYF.

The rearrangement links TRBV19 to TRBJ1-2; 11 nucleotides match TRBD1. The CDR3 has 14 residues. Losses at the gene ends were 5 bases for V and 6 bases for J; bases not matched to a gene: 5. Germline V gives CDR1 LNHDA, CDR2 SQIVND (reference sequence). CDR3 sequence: CASSWDRGSNGYTF. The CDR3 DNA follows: TGTGCCAGTAGTTGGGACAGGGGGAGTAATGGCTACACCTTC. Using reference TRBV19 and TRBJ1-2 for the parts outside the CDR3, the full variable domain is DGGITQSPKYLFRKEGQNVTLSCEQNLNHDAMYWYRQDPGQGLRLIYYSQIVNDFQKGDIAEGYSVSREKKESFPLTVTSAQKNPTAFYLCASSWDRGSNGYTFGSGTRLTVV.

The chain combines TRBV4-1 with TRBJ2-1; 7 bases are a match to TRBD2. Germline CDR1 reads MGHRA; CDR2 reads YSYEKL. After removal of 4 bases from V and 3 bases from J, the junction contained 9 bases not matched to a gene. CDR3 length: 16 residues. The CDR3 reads CASSPGGSSLYNEQFF. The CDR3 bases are TGCGCCAGCAGCCCCGGGGGGTCCTCTCTCTACAATGAGCAGTTCTTC.

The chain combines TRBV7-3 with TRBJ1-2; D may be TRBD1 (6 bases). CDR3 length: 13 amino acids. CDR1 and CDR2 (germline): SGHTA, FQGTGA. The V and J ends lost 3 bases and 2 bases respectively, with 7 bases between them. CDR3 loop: CASSFDRNYGYTF. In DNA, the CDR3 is TGTGCCAGCAGCTTCGACAGGAACTATGGCTACACCTTC.

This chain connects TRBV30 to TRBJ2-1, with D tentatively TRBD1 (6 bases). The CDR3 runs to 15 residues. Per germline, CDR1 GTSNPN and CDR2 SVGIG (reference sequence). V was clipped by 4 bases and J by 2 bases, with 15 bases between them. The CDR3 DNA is TGTGCCTGGACCAGAGTCCAGGGGACCTACAATGAGCAGTTCTTC. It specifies CAWTRVQGTYNEQFF.

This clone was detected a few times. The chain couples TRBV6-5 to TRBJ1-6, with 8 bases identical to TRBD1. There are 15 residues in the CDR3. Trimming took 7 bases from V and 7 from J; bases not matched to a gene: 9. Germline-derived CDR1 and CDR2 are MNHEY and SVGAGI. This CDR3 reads CASTGTGVFNSPLHF. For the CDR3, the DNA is TGTGCCAGCACCGGGACAGGAGTTTTCAATTCACCCCTCCACTTT.

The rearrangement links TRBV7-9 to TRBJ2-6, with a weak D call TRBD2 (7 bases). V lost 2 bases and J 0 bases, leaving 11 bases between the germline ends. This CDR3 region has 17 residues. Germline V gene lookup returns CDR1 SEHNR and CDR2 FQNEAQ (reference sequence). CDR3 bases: TGTGCCAGCAGCTTACGGGGGGCGGTCTCTGGGGCCAACGTCCTGACTTTC. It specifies CASSLRGAVSGANVLTF.

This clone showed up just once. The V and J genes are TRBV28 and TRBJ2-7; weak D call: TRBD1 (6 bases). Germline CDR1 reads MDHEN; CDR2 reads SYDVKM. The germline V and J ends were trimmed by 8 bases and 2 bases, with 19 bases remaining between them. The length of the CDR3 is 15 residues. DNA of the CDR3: TGTGCCAGCGCATCCGGGACACCCCCTCCCTACGAGCAGTACTTC. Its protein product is CASASGTPPPYEQYF.